The following is a TCR beta chain sequence with its context. The treatment: oral pan-JAK inhibitor, 5-10 mg twice daily. The data originate from a study of CD8+ T cells in alopecia areata. Turning to the study itself: For the treated group, dosing was oral tofacitinib at 5 to 10 mg twice daily.

Extracted RNA was reverse transcribed into cDNA, the sequencing template. Produced via immunoSEQ multiplex PCR; TCRdb's table is partial and in-frame only. The sample holds hundreds of thousands of clones, 60% seen once. This receptor was taken from a human donor with alopecia areata. Sequences were derived from CD4+ T cells sorted from blood, sampled at approximately week 51, from a patient treated with tofacitinib.

CDR3 amino acids: CASSLAAGSYEQYF. The DNA for the CDR3 is TGTGCCAGCAGCTTAGCCGCGGGCTCCTACGAGCAGTACTTC. The chain links TRBV7-2 to TRBJ2-7; D may be TRBD2 (5 bases). This CDR3 comprises 14 residues. Germline V lookup: CDR1 SGHTA, CDR2 FQGNSA. V lost 0 bases to trimming and J lost 0 bases, with 6 bases between them.